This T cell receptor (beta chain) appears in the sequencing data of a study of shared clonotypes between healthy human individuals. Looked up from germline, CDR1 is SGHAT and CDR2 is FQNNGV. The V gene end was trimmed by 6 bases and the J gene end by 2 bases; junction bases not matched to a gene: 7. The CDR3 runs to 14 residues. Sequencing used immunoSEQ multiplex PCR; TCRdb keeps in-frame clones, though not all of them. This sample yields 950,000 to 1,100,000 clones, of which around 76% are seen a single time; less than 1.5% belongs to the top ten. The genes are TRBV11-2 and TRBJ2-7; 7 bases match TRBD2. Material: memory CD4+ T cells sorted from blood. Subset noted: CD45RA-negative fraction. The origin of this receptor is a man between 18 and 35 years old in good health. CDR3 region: CASRGSGATYEQYF. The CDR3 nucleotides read TGTGCCAGCAGGGGCAGCGGGGCCACCTACGAGCAGTACTTC.